The entry that follows covers one T cell receptor beta chain sequence. PCR employed 60 Vbeta and 13 Jbeta primers. The data were produced by immunoSEQ multiplex PCR, yet TCRdb's version contains in-frame clones alone and is incomplete. Seen here are more than 100,000 clones, approximately 65% observed once, and the top ten hold over 1.5%. Healthy bone marrow donors made up the cohort. This record belongs to a study of cytomegalovirus exposure and HLA in healthy donors. Study-wide background: T cells numbering around 200 million yielded 90 million to 140 million unique TCR beta sequences in an earlier analysis.

Sequencing input: PBMCs. This clonotype was sampled from a young man in good health and CMV-seronegative.

CDR3 sequence (DNA): TGTGCCAGCAGTCATCTAGCGTCAACCTACGAGCAGTACTTC. Protein sequence: CASSHLASTYEQYF. J is TRBJ2-7 and V is TRBV6-1; perhaps TRBD2 as D (6 bases). CDR1 is MNHNS and CDR2 is SASEGT in the germline V gene. The length of the CDR3 is 14 residues. V was trimmed by 5 bases and J by 2 bases, leaving 13 bases between them.